Reported below is one T cell receptor (beta chain). These data belong to a study of blood T cell repertoires in COVID-19. Study in general: PBMCs, B-cell-depleted T cells, or T cells were the source of the cDNA or gDNA that made up the material.

Participants came from some 23 US areas, aged roughly 18 to 89 years. Recovered status in Cohort 3 required two negative PCRs, clearance, or symptom resolution. Original processing methods: Reference gene primer amplification gave estimated nucleated cell counts. Profiled with immunoSEQ multiplex PCR; TCRdb holds only in-frame clones, not every one. V and J calls and clone size are as listed in that table; D and trimming were resolved from the DNA. The profile shows fewer than 400,000 clones, approximately 85% of them singletons. From germline, CDR1 is KGHDR and CDR2 SFDVKD. This CDR3 is 14 amino acids long. V was clipped by 4 bases and J by 3 bases, with 11 bases between them.

Sequencing input: PBMCs or T cells enriched from blood (not recorded which). The TCR originated in a man aged 30-40 years who had recovered from COVID-19. The chain recombines TRBV24-1 with TRBJ1-2; D not certain. CDR3 in DNA: TGTGCCACCAGTGAATCGGGGTTTGACTATGGCTACACCTTC. Translation gives CATSESGFDYGYTF.